This T cell receptor (beta chain) was identified during a study of shared clonotypes between healthy human individuals. Study results and caveats: An effect of sequencing depth on clonotype sharing among donors was expected. Sequencing of the sorted subsets was shown by rarefaction to be incomplete despite large depth.

With 7 bases removed from V and 0 bases from J, the gap between germline ends came to 11 bases. The CDR3 spans 13 residues. The germline V gene encodes CDR1 SQVTM and CDR2 ANQGSEA. Remarks on this clone: Its specificity is not known.

Each cell subset's genomic DNA was divided evenly among several immunoSEQ plates. As originally analysed: Filtering differed since immunoSEQ provided only junctions, with no quality scores. Using immunoSEQ multiplex PCR, the repertoire was profiled, and TCRdb retains in-frame clones only, with some absent. V and J calls and clone size are given by that table; D and trimming were obtained from the DNA. This sample carries about 2.1 million clones, around 93% of them seen once, and the ten largest clones take approximately 1.6%. CD45RO-negative CD8 cells positively selected for CCR7 made up the naive population, which excluded terminally differentiated effector memory CD45RA+ cells.

The sample was naive CD8+ T cells from PBMCs. V is TRBV29-1 and J is TRBJ2-3; D tentatively fits TRBD1 or TRBD2 (6 bases each). The sequence derives from a man in his late teens or twenties in good health. Some clones in this sample may be carry-over from other donors' samples. The CDR3 sequence is CSDTGTSTDTQYF. In DNA, the CDR3 is TGCAGCGACACAGGGACTAGCACAGATACGCAGTATTTT.